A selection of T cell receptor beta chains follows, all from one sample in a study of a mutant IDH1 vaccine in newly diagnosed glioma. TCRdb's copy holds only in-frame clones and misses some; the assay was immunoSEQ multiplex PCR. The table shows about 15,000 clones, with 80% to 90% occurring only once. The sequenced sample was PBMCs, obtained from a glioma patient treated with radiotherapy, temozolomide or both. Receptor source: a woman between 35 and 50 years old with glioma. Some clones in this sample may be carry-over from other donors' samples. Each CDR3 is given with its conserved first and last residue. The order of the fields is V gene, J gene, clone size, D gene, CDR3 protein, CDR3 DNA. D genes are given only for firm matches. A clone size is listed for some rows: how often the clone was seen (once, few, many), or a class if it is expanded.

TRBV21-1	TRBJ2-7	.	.	CASSKARTGNSYEQYF	TGTGCCAGCAGCAAAGCTAGGACAGGGAACTCCTACGAGCAGTACTTC
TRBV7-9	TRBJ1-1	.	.	CASSEGVTEAFF	TGTGCCAGCAGCGAGGGGGTCACTGAAGCTTTCTTT
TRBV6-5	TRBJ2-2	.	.	CASSYLRATGELFF	TGTGCCAGCAGTTACCTCAGGGCCACCGGGGAGCTGTTTTTT
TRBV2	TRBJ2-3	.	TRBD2	CASSEEAGSTDTQYF	TGTGCCAGCAGTGAAGAAGCGGGAAGCACAGATACGCAGTATTTT
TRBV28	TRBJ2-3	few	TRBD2	CASSQLAGETDTQYF	TGTGCCAGCAGTCAACTAGCGGGAGAGACAGATACGCAGTATTTT
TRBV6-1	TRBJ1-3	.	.	CASNRGGGTGNTIYF	TGTGCCAGCAACCGGGGGGGAGGAACTGGAAACACCATATATTTT
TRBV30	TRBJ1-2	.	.	CAWTVSYGYTF	TGTGCCTGGACCGTCAGCTATGGCTACACCTTC
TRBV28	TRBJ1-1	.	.	CASSIIRGKQQAFF	TGTGCCAGCAGTATAATCCGGGGGAAGCAGCAAGCTTTCTTT
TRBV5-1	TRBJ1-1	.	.	CASGRQSGLNTEAFF	TGCGCCAGCGGCCGACAATCGGGGCTCAACACTGAAGCTTTCTTT
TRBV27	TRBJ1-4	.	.	CASSISRAPYEKLFF	TGTGCCAGCAGTATTTCCAGGGCCCCTTATGAAAAACTGTTTTTT
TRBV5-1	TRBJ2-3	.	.	CASSLGLDILTDTQYF	TGCGCCAGCAGCTTGGGTCTGGATATCCTCACAGATACGCAGTATTTT
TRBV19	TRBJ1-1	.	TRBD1	CASSIRGGSLMNTEAFF	TGTGCCAGTAGTATCAGAGGGGGCAGCTTGATGAACACTGAAGCTTTCTTT
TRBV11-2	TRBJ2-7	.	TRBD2	CASSPFGGSRYEQYF	TGTGCCAGCAGCCCGTTCGGCGGGAGTAGGTACGAGCAGTACTTC
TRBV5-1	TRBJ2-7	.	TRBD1	CASSLTGTGAYEQYF	TGCGCCAGCAGCCTAACCGGGACAGGGGCCTACGAGCAGTACTTC
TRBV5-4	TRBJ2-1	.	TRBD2	CASSLKRGGSDEQFF	TGTGCCAGCAGCTTGAAGCGGGGGGGGTCGGATGAGCAGTTCTTC
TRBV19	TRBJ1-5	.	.	CASSIEGGGQPQHF	TGTGCCAGTAGTATAGAAGGAGGAGGGCAGCCCCAGCATTTT
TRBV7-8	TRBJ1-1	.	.	CASTKNARDTEAFF	TGTGCCAGCACCAAAAACGCAAGGGACACTGAAGCTTTCTTT
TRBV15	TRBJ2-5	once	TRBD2	CATSMIAGETQYF	TGTGCCACCAGCATGATAGCGGGAGAGACCCAGTACTTC
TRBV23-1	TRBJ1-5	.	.	CASSQSLASPGHQPQHF	TGCGCCAGCAGTCAATCGCTCGCCTCCCCAGGCCATCAGCCCCAGCATTTT
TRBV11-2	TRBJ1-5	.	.	CASSLTGVHQPQHF	TGTGCCAGCAGCTTAACCGGGGTTCATCAGCCCCAGCATTTT
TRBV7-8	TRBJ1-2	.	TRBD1	CASSSEDRNYGYTF	TGTGCCAGCAGCTCTGAGGACAGGAACTATGGCTACACCTTC
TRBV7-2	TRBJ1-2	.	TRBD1	CASSPWTGGYNGYTF	TGTGCCAGCAGCCCGTGGACAGGGGGCTATAATGGCTACACCTTC
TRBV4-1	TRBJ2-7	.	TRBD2	CASSPKTSHSSYEQYF	TGCGCCAGCAGCCCGAAGACTAGCCACAGCTCCTACGAGCAGTACTTC
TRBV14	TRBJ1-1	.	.	CASTPLTSPTEAFF	TGTGCCAGCACCCCCTTGACAAGTCCCACTGAAGCTTTCTTT
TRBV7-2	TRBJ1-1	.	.	CASKSGGGRTEAFF	TGTGCCAGCAAATCCGGGGGGGGTAGGACTGAAGCTTTCTTT
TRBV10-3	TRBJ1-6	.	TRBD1	CAISLGQMGYNSPLHF	TGTGCCATCAGCCTGGGACAGATGGGTTATAATTCACCCCTCCACTTT
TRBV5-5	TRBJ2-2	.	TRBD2	CASSLAGEYTGELFF	TGTGCCAGCAGCTTAGCGGGAGAGTACACCGGGGAGCTGTTTTTT
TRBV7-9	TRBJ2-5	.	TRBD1	CASSPYAGRGLSETQYF	TGTGCCAGCAGCCCTTACGCCGGAAGGGGGCTTTCAGAGACCCAGTACTTC
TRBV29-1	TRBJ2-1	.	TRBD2	CSVGGLAEITVEQFF	TGCAGCGTCGGGGGACTAGCGGAGATAACAGTAGAGCAGTTCTTC
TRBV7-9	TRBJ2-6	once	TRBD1	CASSLRRGRVGAGANVLTF	TGTGCCAGCAGCTTAAGAAGGGGGCGGGTCGGAGCTGGGGCCAACGTCCTGACTTTC
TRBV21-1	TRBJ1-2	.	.	CASSKDKTNYGYTF	TGTGCCAGCAGCAAAGACAAAACTAACTATGGCTACACCTTC
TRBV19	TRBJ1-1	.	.	CASRRLAGQMNTEAFF	TGTGCCAGTAGGAGACTCGCGGGGCAGATGAACACTGAAGCTTTCTTT
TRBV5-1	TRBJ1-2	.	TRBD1	CASSSSGQGYGYTF	TGCGCCAGCAGCTCCTCGGGACAGGGGTATGGCTACACCTTC
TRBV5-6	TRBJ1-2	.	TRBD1	CASSSSGTGGLGYTF	TGTGCCAGCAGCTCGTCCGGGACAGGGGGGCTTGGCTACACCTTC
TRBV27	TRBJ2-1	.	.	CASSYTRGDEQFF	TGTGCCAGCAGTTACACTAGAGGGGATGAGCAGTTCTTC
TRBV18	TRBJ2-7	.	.	CASSSGTNEQYF	TGTGCCAGCTCTTCCGGGACCAACGAGCAGTACTTC
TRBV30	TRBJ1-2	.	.	CACLPRGGYTF	TGTGCCTGCCTACCCCGGGGCGGCTACACCTTC